The 13 T cell receptor beta chains below come from one sample, sequenced in a study of T cell repertoires in cytomegalovirus infection (dated by TCRdb to the late 2010s). Sequenced on an Illumina HiSeq 1500. The raw public data were reprocessed by TCRdb itself: fastp quality trimming at Q25, MiXCR clonotype calling, in-frame beta chains only. Records with the same CDR3 protein are collapsed into one entry carrying the most frequent genes and DNA. In all, the sample holds 55,000 to 85,000 distinct CDR3 sequences, and just under 4% of those were seen once. Of the sample, about 22% falls within the top ten clones. The sequencing sample was made of PBMCs. The receptors were gathered from a human donor in good health (CMV status not recorded). Some clones in this sample may be carry-over from other donors' samples.

This clonotype has ten or more counts. The chain recombines TRBV28 with TRBJ2-3; D not resolved. Per the germline V gene, CDR1 is MDHEN and CDR2 is SYDVKM. There are 14 residues in the CDR3. Trimming cost V 4 bases and J 1 base, with 9 bases left between them. CDR3 bases: TGTGCCAGCAGTTCCCCCGAAGGCACAGATACGCAGTATTTT. This codes for CASSSPEGTDTQYF.

At least ten counts were recorded for this clonotype. This chain joins TRBV12-3 or TRBV12-4 and TRBJ2-3, with unresolved D. CDR3 length equals 15 residues. Trimming left V 6 bases short and J 8 bases short, with 21 bases between. The CDR3: CASSLAPSGSATQYF. The CDR3 DNA reads as TGTGCCAGCAGCCTCGCCCCCTCGGGCTCGGCTACGCAGTATTTT.

At least ten counts were recorded for this clonotype. The chain employs TRBV7-3 and TRBJ2-5; 10 positions agree with TRBD2. Germline V CDR1 and CDR2: SGHTA, FQGTGA. CDR3 length: 16 residues. The V segment lost 2 bases and the J segment 7 bases; nucleotides outside the gene matches: 10. CDR3 residues: CASSLYASGRSATQYF. CDR3 coding DNA: TGTGCCAGCAGCTTATACGCTAGCGGGAGATCAGCGACCCAGTACTTC.

This clonotype occurred many times. The gene calls are TRBV15 and TRBJ2-7; TRBD1 aligns across 10 bases. CDR1 and CDR2 (germline): LNHNV, YYDKDF (reference sequence). CDR3 length: 18 residues. The trim removed 5 bases at V and 2 bases at J, leaving 15 bases unmatched. CDR3 region: CATSAQPNAGTGAYEQYF. DNA of the CDR3: TGTGCCACCAGCGCCCAACCGAACGCCGGGACAGGGGCCTACGAGCAGTACTTC.

V gene TRBV20-1 combines with J gene TRBJ1-1; D gene unclear. The germline CDR1 and CDR2 sequences are DFQATT and SNEGSKA (reference sequence). V lost 3 bases and J lost 4, with 6 bases in between. The CDR3 is 11 amino acids. CDR3 amino acids: CSARAGTEAFF. CDR3 in DNA: TGCAGTGCTAGGGCGGGCACTGAAGCTTTCTTT.

This clonotype has ten or more counts. The chain is built from TRBV6-1 and TRBJ1-6, with a weak D call TRBD1 (6 bases). The ends were cut back, 6 bases at V and 14 bases at J, with 26 bases in the middle. There are 16 residues in the CDR3. The germline CDR1 and CDR2 sequences are MNHNS and SASEGT. This chain's CDR3 is CASRRPGQGKFSALHF. The CDR3 DNA follows: TGTGCCAGCAGGCGCCCGGGACAAGGGAAATTTTCGGCCCTCCACTTT.

This clonotype was seen more than once but under ten times. V is TRBV11-2 and J is TRBJ2-3, with 9 bases identical to TRBD2. The CDR3 covers 16 residues. CDR1 and CDR2 from the germline V gene are SGHAT and FQNNGV. V shed 5 bases, J shed 4 bases, and the junction held 10 bases outside the gene matches. The CDR3 region is CASSLTRGGVADTQYF. The CDR3 region has the DNA TGTGCCAGCAGCCTGACGCGGGGGGGGGTGGCAGATACGCAGTATTTT.

This clonotype came up many times. The rearrangement links TRBV6-2 or TRBV6-3 to TRBJ1-4, with D possibly TRBD1 on 6 matching bases. The CDR3 is 12 residues long. V was pared by 10 bases and J by 8 bases, with 14 bases between. Germline V gene lookup returns CDR1 MNHEY and CDR2 SVGEGT. The CDR3 protein is CATNSGGEKLFF. The CDR3 DNA reads TGTGCCACCAATTCGGGGGGCGAAAAACTGTTTTTT.

The gene calls are TRBV7-2 and TRBJ1-2, with D uncertain. Between the trimmed V and J ends, which lost 1 base and 3 bases, there was a span of 9 bases. The CDR3 is 14 residues long. Germline V lookup: CDR1 SGHTA, CDR2 FQGNSA. CDR3: CASSLDRQYYGYTF. The CDR3 nucleotides are TGTGCCAGCAGCTTAGATCGTCAGTACTATGGCTACACCTTC.

This clonotype was recorded many times. The rearrangement joins TRBV7-8 to TRBJ2-2; D might be TRBD2 (6 bases). The V end lost 5 bases, the J end lost 3 bases, and 13 bases lay between the germline ends. This CDR3 spans 15 amino acids. In germline, CDR1 is SGHVS, CDR2 FQNEAQ. As DNA, the CDR3 is TGTGCCAGCAGCCCCTGGGGGGTCGACACCGGGGAGCTGTTTTTT. Protein product: CASSPWGVDTGELFF. Filled out from reference TRBV7-8 and TRBJ2-2, the complete variable domain reads GAGVSQSPRYKVAKRGQDVALRCDPISGHVSLFWYQQALGQGPEFLTYFQNEAQLDKSGLPSDRFFAERPEGSVSTLKIQRTQQEDSAVYLCASSPWGVDTGELFFGEGSRLTVL.

This clonotype showed up many times. The V call is TRBV7-2, the J call TRBJ2-3, with 7 bases lining up with TRBD2. Trimming removed 0 bases from V and 4 bases from J; junction bases left unmatched: 4. This CDR3 comprises 15 residues. Germline-derived CDR1 and CDR2 are SGHTA and FQGNSA. CDR3 in amino acids: CASSLAGGSADTQYF. CDR3 nucleotide sequence: TGTGCCAGCAGCTTAGCGGGGGGGAGTGCAGATACGCAGTATTTT. Filled out from reference TRBV7-2 and TRBJ2-3, the complete variable domain reads GAGVSQSPSNKVTEKGKDVELRCDPISGHTALYWYRQSLGQGLEFLIYFQGNSAPDKSGLPSDRFSAERTGGSVSTLTIQRTQQEDSAVYLCASSLAGGSADTQYFGPGTRLTVL.

This clonotype occurred many times. The chain employs TRBV11-2 and TRBJ1-1; D is possibly TRBD1 (5 bases). Germline-derived CDR1 and CDR2 are SGHAT and FQNNGV. The CDR3 length is 16 residues. The V and J ends lost 4 bases and 10 bases respectively, with 25 bases between them. CDR3 protein: CASSSPSWQGKIGAFF. The CDR3 DNA sequence: TGTGCCAGCAGCTCCCCTAGTTGGCAGGGTAAGATAGGAGCTTTCTTT.

In its sample, this clonotype was seen many times. The CDR3 DNA follows: TGTGCCAGCAGCGACATCCGGGGGCGCGAATATGGCTACACCTTC. This sequence encodes CASSDIRGREYGYTF. The rearrangement links TRBV7-9 to TRBJ1-2; possibly TRBD1 for D (6 bases). The CDR3 covers 15 residues. In germline, CDR1 is SEHNR, CDR2 FQNEAQ (reference sequence). Trimming stripped 5 bases from V and 5 bases from J, with 18 bases between.